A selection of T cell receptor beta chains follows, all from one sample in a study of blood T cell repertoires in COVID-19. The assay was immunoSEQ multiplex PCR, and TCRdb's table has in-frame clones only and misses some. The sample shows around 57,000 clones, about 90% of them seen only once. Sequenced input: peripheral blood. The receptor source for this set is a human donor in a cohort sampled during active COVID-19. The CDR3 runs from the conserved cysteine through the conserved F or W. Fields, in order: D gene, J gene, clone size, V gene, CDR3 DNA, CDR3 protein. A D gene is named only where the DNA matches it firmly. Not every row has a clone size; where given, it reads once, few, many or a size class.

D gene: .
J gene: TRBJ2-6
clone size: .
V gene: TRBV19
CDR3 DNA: TGTGCCAGTAGCTACGCAGGGACTCCCGGGGCCAACGTCCTGACTTTC
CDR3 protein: CASSYAGTPGANVLTF

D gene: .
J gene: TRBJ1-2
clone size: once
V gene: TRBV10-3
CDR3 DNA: TGTGCCATCAGTGAGTCGCGGAGCGACAACTATGGCTACACCTTC
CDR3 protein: CAISESRSDNYGYTF

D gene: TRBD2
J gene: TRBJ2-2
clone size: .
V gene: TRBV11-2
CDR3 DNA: TGTGCCAGCAGCTTGGAGAGACTAGCGGGGGTGACCGGGGAGCTGTTTTTT
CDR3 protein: CASSLERLAGVTGELFF

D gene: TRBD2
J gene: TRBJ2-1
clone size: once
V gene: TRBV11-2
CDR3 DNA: TGTGCCAGCAGCCTGACTAGCGGGAGAGAGAATGAGCAGTTCTTC
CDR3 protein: CASSLTSGRENEQFF

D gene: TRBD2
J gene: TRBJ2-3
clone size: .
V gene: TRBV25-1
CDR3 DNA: TGTGCCAGCAGTGTTGGGACTAGCGGCACAGATACGCAGTATTTT
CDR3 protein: CASSVGTSGTDTQYF

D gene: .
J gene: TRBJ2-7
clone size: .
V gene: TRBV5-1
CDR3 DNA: TGCGCCAGCAGCTTCTCTCTCGCAGACTACGAGCAGTACTTC
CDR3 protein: CASSFSLADYEQYF

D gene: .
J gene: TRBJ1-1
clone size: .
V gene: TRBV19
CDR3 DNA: TGTGCCAGTAGACGGACTGTGAACACTGAAGCTTTCTTT
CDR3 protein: CASRRTVNTEAFF

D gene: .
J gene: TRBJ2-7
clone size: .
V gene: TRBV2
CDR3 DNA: TGTGCCAGCGCGGGCAGGTTATTCTCCTACGAGCAGTACTTC
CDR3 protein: CASAGRLFSYEQYF

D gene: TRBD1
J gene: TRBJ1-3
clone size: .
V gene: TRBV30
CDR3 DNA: TGTGCCTGGAGTGTCGGGACAGGCGACTCTGGAAACACCATATATTTT
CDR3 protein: CAWSVGTGDSGNTIYF

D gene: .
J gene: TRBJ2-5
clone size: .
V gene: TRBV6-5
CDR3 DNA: TGTGCCAGCGCGGGACGGCTGAGAGAGACCCAGTACTTC
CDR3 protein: CASAGRLRETQYF

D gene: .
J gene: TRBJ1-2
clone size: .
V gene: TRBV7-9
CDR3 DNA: TGTGCCAGCAGCTTAGGAGCTCGCCAGGATGGCTACACCTTC
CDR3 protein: CASSLGARQDGYTF

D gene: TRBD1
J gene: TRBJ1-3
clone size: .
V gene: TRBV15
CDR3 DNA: TGTGCCACCAGCAGAGGGGGACAGGAAAAACTCTCTGGAAACACCATATATTTT
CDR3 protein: CATSRGGQEKLSGNTIYF

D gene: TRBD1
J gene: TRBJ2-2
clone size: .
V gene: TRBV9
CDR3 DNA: TGTGCCAGCAGCGTCACCGGGACAGCGAACACCGGGGAGCTGTTTTTT
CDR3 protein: CASSVTGTANTGELFF

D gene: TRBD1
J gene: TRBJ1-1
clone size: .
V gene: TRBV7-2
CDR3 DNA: TGTGCCAGCAGCGCGCAGGGGGCGATCACTGAAGCTTTCTTT
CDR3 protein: CASSAQGAITEAFF

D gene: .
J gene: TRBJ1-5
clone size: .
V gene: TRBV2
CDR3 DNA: TGTGCCAGCAGTGTAGACCGGGGTTATCGGCCCCAGCATTTT
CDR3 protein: CASSVDRGYRPQHF

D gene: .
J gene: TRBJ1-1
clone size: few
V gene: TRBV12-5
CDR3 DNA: TGTGCTAGTGGAAAAACAGGGTTCGGCACTGAAGCTTTCTTT
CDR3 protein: CASGKTGFGTEAFF

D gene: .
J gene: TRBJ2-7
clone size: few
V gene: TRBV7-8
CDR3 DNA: TGTGCCAGCAGCCCCCTTAATGTGCCCTCTAGCGAGCAGTACTTC
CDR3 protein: CASSPLNVPSSEQYF

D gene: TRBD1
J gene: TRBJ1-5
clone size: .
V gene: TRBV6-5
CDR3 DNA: TGTGCCAGCAGTAGCCGACAGGGTACGGTGCAGCCCCAGCATTTT
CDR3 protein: CASSSRQGTVQPQHF

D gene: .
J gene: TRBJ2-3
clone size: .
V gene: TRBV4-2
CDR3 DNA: TGTGCCAGCAGCCAAGGAGAGGGGGAAACAGATACGCAGTATTTT
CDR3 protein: CASSQGEGETDTQYF

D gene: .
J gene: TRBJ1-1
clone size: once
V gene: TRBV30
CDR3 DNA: TGTGCCTGGAGTGGGACACACGCAAACACTGAAGCTTTCTTT
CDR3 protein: CAWSGTHANTEAFF

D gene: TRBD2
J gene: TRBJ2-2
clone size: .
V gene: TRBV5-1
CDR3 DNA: TGCGCCAGCAGCGTGGGACTAGCGGGGGGAAACACCGGGGAGCTGTTTTTT
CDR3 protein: CASSVGLAGGNTGELFF

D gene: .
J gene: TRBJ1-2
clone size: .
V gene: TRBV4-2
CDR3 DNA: TGTGCCAGCAGCCAAGTTGGGGAGCTGTTCGGCTACACCTTC
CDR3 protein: CASSQVGELFGYTF

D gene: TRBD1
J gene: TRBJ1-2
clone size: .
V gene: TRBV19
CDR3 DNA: TGTGCCAGTACCTCCCAATCCTCCAGGGGGCTGAGTGGCTACACCTTC
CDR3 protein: CASTSQSSRGLSGYTF

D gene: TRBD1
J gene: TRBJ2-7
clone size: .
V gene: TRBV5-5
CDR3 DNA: TGTGCCAGCAGCTCTCGACCAAACCGGGACAGGGCTTACGAGCAGTACTTC
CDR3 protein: CASSSRPNRDRAYEQYF

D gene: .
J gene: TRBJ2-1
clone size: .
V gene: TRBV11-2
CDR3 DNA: TGTGCCAGCAGCCCCTCGCTAGGATCTGAGCAGTTCTTC
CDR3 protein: CASSPSLGSEQFF

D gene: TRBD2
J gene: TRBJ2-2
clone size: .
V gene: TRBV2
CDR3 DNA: TGTGCCAGCGAGTCGGGGGGGGGCACCGGGGAGCTGTTTTTT
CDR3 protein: CASESGGGTGELFF

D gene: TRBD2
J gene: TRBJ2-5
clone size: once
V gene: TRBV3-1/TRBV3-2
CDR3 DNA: TGTGCCAGCAACTTGGAGACTAGCGGAGGGTTCTGGACCCAGTACTTC
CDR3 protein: CASNLETSGGFWTQYF

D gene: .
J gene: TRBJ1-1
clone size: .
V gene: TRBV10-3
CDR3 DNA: TGTGCCATCAGTCCCAGGACATTGAACACTGAAGCTTTCTTT
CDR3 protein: CAISPRTLNTEAFF

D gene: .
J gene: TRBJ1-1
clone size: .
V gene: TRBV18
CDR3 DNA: TGTGCCAGCTCATCCAGGCGCACTGAAGCTTTCTTT
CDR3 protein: CASSSRRTEAFF

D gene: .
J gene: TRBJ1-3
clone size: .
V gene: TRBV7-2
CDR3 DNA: TGTGCCAGCAGCCTACGGACAGACGGAAACACCATATATTTT
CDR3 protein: CASSLRTDGNTIYF

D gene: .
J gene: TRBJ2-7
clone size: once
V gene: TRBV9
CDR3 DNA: TGTGCCAGCAGCCCCGGAGGAGGTGAACCGGGGTCTGTCGGCGAGCAGTACTTC
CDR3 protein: CASSPGGGEPGSVGEQYF

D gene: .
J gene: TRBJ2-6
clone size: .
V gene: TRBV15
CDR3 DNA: TGTGCCACCAGCCCTAGGGGCTCTGGGGCCAACGTCCTGACTTTC
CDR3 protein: CATSPRGSGANVLTF

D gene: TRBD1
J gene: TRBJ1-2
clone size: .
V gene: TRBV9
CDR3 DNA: TGTGCCAGCAGCGCGACAGGGGGTAACTATGGCTACACCTTC
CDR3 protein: CASSATGGNYGYTF

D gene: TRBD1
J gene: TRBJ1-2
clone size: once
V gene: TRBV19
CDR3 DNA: TGTGCCAGTCGCCTCGCGGGACAGCTGGGGGGCTACACCTTC
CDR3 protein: CASRLAGQLGGYTF

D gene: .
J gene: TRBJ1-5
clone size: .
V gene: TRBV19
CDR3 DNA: TGTGCCAGTAGTATGGGGGGTCCCCAGCATTTT
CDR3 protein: CASSMGGPQHF

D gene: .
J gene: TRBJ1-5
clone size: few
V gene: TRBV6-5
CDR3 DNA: TGTGCCAGCCGATGGGCAGCTAGCAATCAGCCCCAGCATTTT
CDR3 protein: CASRWAASNQPQHF

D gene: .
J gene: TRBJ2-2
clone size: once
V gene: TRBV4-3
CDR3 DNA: TGCGCCAGCAGCCAAAACCCCCGGGGAACCGGGGAGCTGTTTTTT
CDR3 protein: CASSQNPRGTGELFF

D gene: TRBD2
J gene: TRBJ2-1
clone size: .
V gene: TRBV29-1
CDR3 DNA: TGCAGCGCCAAGGTAGCGGGACGAAATGAGCAGTTCTTC
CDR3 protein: CSAKVAGRNEQFF

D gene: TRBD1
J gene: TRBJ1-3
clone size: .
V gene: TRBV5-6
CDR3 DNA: TGTGCCAGCAGATATACAGGGGGTTCAGGAAACACCATATATTTT
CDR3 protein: CASRYTGGSGNTIYF

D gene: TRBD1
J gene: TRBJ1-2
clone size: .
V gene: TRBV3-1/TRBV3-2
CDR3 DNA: TGTGCCAGCAGCCAAGAGAGACAGGGCTCCTATGGCTACACCTTC
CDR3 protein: CASSQERQGSYGYTF

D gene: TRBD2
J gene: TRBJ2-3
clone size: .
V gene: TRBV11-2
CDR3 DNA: TGTGCCAGCAGCCCAAAGACTAGCGGGGGGCCCACAGATACGCAGTATTTT
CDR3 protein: CASSPKTSGGPTDTQYF

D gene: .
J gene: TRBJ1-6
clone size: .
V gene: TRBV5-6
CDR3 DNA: TGTGCCAGCAGCTTGTTAGGCGGCAATTCACCCCTCCACTTT
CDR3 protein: CASSLLGGNSPLHF

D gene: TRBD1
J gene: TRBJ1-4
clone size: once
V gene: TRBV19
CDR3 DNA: TGTGCCAGTAGTGCTGACAGGGGAGCTAATGAAAAACTGTTTTTT
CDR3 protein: CASSADRGANEKLFF

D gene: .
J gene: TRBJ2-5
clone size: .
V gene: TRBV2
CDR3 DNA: TGTGCCAGCAGTGTCCGGCAGGGGATGTCGGAGACCCAGTACTTC
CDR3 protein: CASSVRQGMSETQYF

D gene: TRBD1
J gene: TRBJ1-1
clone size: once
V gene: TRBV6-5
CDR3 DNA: TGTGCCAGCAGTTACGACAGGGTGAACACTGAAGCTTTCTTT
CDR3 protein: CASSYDRVNTEAFF

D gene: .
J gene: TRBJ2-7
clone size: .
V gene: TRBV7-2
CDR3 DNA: TGTGCCAGCAGCGCGGGGCCAGGGTACGAGCAGTACTTC
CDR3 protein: CASSAGPGYEQYF

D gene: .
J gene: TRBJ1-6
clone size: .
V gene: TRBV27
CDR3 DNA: TGTGCCAGCAGTCCGGGGGGTCGCACCTATAATTCACCCCTCCACTTT
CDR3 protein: CASSPGGRTYNSPLHF

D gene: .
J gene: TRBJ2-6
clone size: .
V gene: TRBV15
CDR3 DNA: TGTGCCACCAGCAGAGATCCCACAGGGTACGGGGCCAACGTCCTGACTTTC
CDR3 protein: CATSRDPTGYGANVLTF

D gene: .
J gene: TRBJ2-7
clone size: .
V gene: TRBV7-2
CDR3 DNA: TGTGCCAGCAGCTCAGTACAGGGTCTGTACGAGCAGTACTTC
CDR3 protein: CASSSVQGLYEQYF

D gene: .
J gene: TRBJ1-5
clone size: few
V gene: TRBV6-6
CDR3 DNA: TGTGCCAGCAGGGACTATAGCAATCAGCCCCAGCATTTT
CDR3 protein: CASRDYSNQPQHF

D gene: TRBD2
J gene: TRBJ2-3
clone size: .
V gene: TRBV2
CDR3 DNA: TGTGCCAGCACCCGAAGCACTAGCGGGGGCGGAGATACGCAGTATTTT
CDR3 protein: CASTRSTSGGGDTQYF

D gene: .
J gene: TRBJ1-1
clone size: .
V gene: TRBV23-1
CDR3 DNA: TGCGCCAGCAGGGGTCGGAGCCCACGGGGGAACACTGAAGCTTTCTTT
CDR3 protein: CASRGRSPRGNTEAFF

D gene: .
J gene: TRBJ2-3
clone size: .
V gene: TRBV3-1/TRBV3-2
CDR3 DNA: TGTGCCAGCAGCCCGGGACTTTACTCTCGCACAGATACGCAGTATTTT
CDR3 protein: CASSPGLYSRTDTQYF